Below, 8 T cell receptor beta chains from the same sample are listed, as sequenced in a study of immune cell composition in non-small cell lung cancer (dated by TCRdb to about 2017). The receptor library was made with the immunoSEQ multiplex PCR assay. Drawn from immuneACCESS, this table holds only the in-frame rearrangements with V and J called that TCRdb kept. Clones are partly lost; checked studies trace under half to an unresolved V gene and leave the rest unexplained. Across this sample there are over 3,000 clones, with more than 65% seen only once. Together, the top ten hold 7.5% of the sample. Sample: lung tumor tissue. These receptors were taken from a human donor with non-small cell lung cancer.

By sample fraction, this clone is hyperexpanded (1% or more). The gene calls are TRBV11-1 and TRBJ1-2; D might be TRBD1 (5 bases). Germline CDR1 and CDR2: SGHAT and FQDESV (reference sequence). The CDR3 totals 14 residues. The ends were cut back, 3 bases at V and 4 bases at J, with 12 bases in the middle. CDR3 nucleotides: TGTGCCAGCAGCTTCGGACGGGGGGTCTATGGCTACACCTTC. The encoded protein is CASSFGRGVYGYTF.

This chain connects TRBV5-1 to TRBJ2-5; D possibly corresponds to TRBD2 (6 bases). The germline V and J ends were trimmed by 0 bases and 5 bases, with 14 bases remaining between them. The CDR3 contains 15 residues. CDR1 is SGHRS and CDR2 is YFSETQ in the germline V gene. The CDR3 loop reads CASSLGDRGSETQYF. The CDR3 DNA reads as TGCGCCAGCAGCTTGGGGGACCGGGGGTCCGAGACCCAGTACTTC.

The rearrangement links TRBV25-1 to TRBJ1-4; 9 bases map to TRBD1. This CDR3 is 15 amino acids long. The V segment lost 3 bases and the J segment 8 bases; nucleotides outside the gene matches: 7. CDR1 and CDR2 from the germline V gene are MGHDK and SYGVNS. CDR3 in amino acids: CASSEPGQGGEKLFF. The CDR3 nucleotides read TGTGCCAGCAGTGAGCCGGGACAGGGTGGGGAAAAACTGTTTTTT.

On this clone: This sample includes further DNA sequences coding for the same CDR3. The chain uses TRBV20-1 and TRBJ2-5, with D possibly TRBD2 on 5 matching bases. The CDR3 is 10 residues long. V lost 6 bases to trimming and J lost 5 bases, with 7 bases between them. Germline V lookup: CDR1 DFQATT, CDR2 SNEGSKA (reference sequence). The CDR3 region is CSAGEETQYF. CDR3 nucleotide sequence: TGCAGTGCCGGGGAGGAGACCCAGTACTTC.

The gene calls are TRBV4-1 and TRBJ2-2; 10 positions agree with TRBD2. J gave up 5 bases and V 5 bases, and 8 bases lay outside the gene matches. Germline-derived CDR1 and CDR2 are MGHRA and YSYEKL. There are 16 residues in the CDR3. The CDR3 here is CASSLSSGGVTGELFF. As DNA, the CDR3 is TGCGCCAGCAGCTTGTCGAGCGGGGGGGTTACCGGGGAGCTGTTTTTT.

The genes are TRBV5-1 and TRBJ1-4, with D possibly TRBD1 on 5 matching bases. CDR1 SGHRS and CDR2 YFSETQ come from the germline V gene. The CDR3 length is 13 residues. V was cut by 4 bases and J by 4 bases, with 8 bases left in between. CDR3 loop: CASSRDFNEKLFF. DNA for the CDR3: TGCGCCAGCAGCCGGGACTTTAATGAAAAACTGTTTTTT.

The chain couples TRBV4-3 to TRBJ2-7, with 11 bases matching TRBD1. Germline trimming cut 3 bases from V and 4 bases from J; bases unmatched to any gene: 8. CDR1 LGHNA and CDR2 YSLEER come from the germline V gene. The CDR3 contains 16 residues. The CDR3 region has the DNA TGCGCCAGCAGCCAGGCCGGGACAGGGGGTACGTACGAGCAGTACTTC. It specifies CASSQAGTGGTYEQYF.

The V and J genes are TRBV7-6 and TRBJ2-1, with TRBD2 matching over 12 bases. The CDR3 length is 17 residues. The junction had 12 bases not matched to a gene; V was cut back by 4 bases and J by 8 bases. Germline lookup yields CDR1 SGHVS and CDR2 FNYEAQ. The CDR3 region has the DNA TGTGCCAGCAGCTCTAATCCTCCTAGCGGGGGGGCCGATGAGCAGTTCTTC. Its translation: CASSSNPPSGGADEQFF.